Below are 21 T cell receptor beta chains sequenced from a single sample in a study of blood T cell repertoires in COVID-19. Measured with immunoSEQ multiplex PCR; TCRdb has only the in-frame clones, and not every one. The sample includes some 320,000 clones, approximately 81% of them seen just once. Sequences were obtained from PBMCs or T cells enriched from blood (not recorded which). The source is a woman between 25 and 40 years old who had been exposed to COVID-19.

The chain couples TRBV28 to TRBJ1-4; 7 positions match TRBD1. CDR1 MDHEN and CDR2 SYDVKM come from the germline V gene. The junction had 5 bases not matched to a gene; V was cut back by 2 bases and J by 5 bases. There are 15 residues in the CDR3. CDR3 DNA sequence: TGTGCCAGCAGTTTAGTAGGGGGCACAAATGAAAAACTGTTTTTT. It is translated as CASSLVGGTNEKLFF.

CDR3 DNA sequence: TGCAGTGGAGGGGGGGGACAAGAGACCCAGTACTTC. As protein: CSGGGGQETQYF. V is TRBV29-1 and J is TRBJ2-5; a possible D gene is TRBD2 (7 bases). The length of the CDR3 is 12 residues. The germline gives CDR1 SQVTM, CDR2 ANQGSEA. The entire variable domain, with the rest obtained from reference TRBV29-1 and TRBJ2-5, is as follows: SAVISQKPSRDICQRGTSLTIQCQVDSQVTMMFWYRQQPGQSLTLIATANQGSEATYESGFVIDKFPISRPNLTFSTLTVSNMSPEDSSIYLCSGGGGQETQYFGPGTRLLVL.

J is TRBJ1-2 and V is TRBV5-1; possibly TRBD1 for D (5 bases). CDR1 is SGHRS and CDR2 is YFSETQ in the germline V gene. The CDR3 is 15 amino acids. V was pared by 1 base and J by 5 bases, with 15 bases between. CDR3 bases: TGCGCCAGCAGCTTGAAAGGAGGGCAGGGTTATGGCTACACCTTC. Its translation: CASSLKGGQGYGYTF.

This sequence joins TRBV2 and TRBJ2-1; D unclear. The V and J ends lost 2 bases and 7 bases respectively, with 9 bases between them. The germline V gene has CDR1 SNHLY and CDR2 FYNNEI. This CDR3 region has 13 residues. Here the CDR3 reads CASSELSLNEQFF. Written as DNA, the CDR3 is TGTGCCAGCAGTGAACTTAGCTTGAATGAGCAGTTCTTC. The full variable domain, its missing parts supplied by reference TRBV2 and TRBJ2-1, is EPEVTQTPSHQVTQMGQEVILRCVPISNHLYFYWYRQILGQKVEFLVSFYNNEISEKSEIFDDQFSVERPDGSNFTLKIRSTKLEDSAMYFCASSELSLNEQFFGPGTRLTVL.

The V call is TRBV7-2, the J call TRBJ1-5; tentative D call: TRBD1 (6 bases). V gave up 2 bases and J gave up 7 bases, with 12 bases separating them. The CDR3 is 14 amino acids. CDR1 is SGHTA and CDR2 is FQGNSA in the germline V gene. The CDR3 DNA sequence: TGTGCCAGCAGCTTATTGGCAGGGGTCCAGCCCCAGCATTTT. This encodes CASSLLAGVQPQHF.

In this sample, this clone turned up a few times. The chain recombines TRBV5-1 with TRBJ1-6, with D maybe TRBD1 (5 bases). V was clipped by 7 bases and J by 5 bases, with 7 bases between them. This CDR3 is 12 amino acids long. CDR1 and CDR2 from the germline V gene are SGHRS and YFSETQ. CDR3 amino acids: CASDSHNSPLHF. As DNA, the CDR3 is TGCGCCAGCGACAGTCATAATTCACCCCTCCACTTT.

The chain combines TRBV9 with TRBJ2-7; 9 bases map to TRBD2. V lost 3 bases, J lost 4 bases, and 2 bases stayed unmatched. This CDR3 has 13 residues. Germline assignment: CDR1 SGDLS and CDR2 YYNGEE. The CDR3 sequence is CASSATSGYEQYF. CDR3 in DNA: TGTGCCAGCAGCGCGACTAGCGGATACGAGCAGTACTTC.

CDR3 in DNA: TGTGCCAGCAGCTTAGAGCATCCTCGGACAGGGGATACTAATGAAAAACTGTTTTTT. Translation gives CASSLEHPRTGDTNEKLFF. The chain recombines TRBV7-8 with TRBJ1-4; 9 bases are a match to TRBD1. V trimming: 1 base; J trimming: 2 bases; junction bases outside the gene matches: 11. The CDR3 contains 19 residues. Per germline, CDR1 SGHVS and CDR2 FQNEAQ.

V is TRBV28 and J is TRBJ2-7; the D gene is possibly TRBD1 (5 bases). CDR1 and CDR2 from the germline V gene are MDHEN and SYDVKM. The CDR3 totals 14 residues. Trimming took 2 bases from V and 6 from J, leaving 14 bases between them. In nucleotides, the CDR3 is TGTGCCAGCAGTTTAGGGCAGGGTAAGGGCGAGCAGTACTTC. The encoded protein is CASSLGQGKGEQYF.

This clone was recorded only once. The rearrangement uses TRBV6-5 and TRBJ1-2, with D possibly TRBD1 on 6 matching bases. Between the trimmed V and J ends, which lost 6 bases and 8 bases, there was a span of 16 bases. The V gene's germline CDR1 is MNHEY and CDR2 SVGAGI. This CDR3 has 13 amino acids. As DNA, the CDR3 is TGTGCCAGCAGAAACAGGGTAGATGGAGGCTACACCTTC. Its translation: CASRNRVDGGYTF.

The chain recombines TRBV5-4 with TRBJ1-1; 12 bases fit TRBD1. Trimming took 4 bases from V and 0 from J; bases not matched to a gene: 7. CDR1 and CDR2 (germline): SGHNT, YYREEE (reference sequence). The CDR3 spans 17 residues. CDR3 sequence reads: CASSPGQGASMNTEAFF. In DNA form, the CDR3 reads TGTGCCAGCAGCCCGGGACAGGGGGCGTCGATGAACACTGAAGCTTTCTTT.

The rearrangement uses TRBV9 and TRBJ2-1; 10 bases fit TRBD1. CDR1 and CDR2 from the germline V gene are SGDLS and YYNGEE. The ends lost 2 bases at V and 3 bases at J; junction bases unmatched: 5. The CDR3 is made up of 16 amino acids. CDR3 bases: TGTGCCAGCAGCGTGAGGGACAGGGGCGGCTACAATGAGCAGTTCTTC. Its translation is CASSVRDRGGYNEQFF. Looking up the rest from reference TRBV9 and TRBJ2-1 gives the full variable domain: DSGVTQTPKHLITATGQRVTLRCSPRSGDLSVYWYQQSLDQGLQFLIQYYNGEERAKGNILERFSAQQFPDLHSELNLSSLELGDSALYFCASSVRDRGGYNEQFFGPGTRLTVL.

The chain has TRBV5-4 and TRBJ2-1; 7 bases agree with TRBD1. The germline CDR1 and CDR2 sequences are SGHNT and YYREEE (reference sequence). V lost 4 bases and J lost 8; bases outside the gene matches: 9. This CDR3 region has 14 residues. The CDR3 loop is CASSRDSAVDEQFF. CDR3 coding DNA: TGTGCCAGCAGCCGGGACAGCGCTGTCGATGAGCAGTTCTTC.

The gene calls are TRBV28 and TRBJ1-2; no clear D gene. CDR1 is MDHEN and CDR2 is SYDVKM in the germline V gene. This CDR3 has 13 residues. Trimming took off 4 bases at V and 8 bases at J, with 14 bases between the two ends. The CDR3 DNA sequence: TGTGCCAGCAGTTCGCGAACAGTGATCGGCTACACCTTC. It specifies CASSSRTVIGYTF.

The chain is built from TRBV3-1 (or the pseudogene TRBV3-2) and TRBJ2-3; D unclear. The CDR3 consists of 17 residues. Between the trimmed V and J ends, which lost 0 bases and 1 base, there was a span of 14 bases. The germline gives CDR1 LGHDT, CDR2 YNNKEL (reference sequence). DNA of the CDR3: TGTGCCAGCAGCCAAGATCGTCCAGTCCTTGGCACAGATACGCAGTATTTT. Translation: CASSQDRPVLGTDTQYF.

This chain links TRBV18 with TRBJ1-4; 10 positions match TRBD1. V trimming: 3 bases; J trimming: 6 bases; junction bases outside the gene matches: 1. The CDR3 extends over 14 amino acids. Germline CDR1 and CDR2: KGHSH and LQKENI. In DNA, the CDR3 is TGTGCCAGCTCACCGGGACAGGGGTATGAAAAACTGTTTTTT. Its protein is CASSPGQGYEKLFF.

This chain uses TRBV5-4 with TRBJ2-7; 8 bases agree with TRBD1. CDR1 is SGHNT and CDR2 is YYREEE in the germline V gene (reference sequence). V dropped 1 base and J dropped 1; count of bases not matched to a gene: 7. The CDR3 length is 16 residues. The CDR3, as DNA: TGTGCCAGCAGCTTGAGGGCTGACAGGGGATCCTACGAGCAGTACTTC. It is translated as CASSLRADRGSYEQYF.

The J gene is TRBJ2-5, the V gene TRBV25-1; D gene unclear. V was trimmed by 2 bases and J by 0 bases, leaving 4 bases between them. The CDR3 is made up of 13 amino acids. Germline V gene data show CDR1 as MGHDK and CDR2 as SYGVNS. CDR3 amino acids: CASSEQNQETQYF. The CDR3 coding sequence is TGTGCCAGCAGTGAACAGAACCAAGAGACCCAGTACTTC. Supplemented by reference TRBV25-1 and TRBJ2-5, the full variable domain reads EADIYQTPRYLVIGTGKKITLECSQTMGHDKMYWYQQDPGMELHLIHYSYGVNSTEKGDLSSESTVSRIRTEHFPLTLESARPSHTSQYLCASSEQNQETQYFGPGTRLLVL.

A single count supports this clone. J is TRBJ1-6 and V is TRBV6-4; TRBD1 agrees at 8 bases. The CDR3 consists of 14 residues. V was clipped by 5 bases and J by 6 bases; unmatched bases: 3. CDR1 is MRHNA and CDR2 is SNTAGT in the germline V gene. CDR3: CASSPGQGNSPLHF. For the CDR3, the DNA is TGTGCCAGCAGTCCAGGACAGGGTAATTCACCCCTCCACTTT.

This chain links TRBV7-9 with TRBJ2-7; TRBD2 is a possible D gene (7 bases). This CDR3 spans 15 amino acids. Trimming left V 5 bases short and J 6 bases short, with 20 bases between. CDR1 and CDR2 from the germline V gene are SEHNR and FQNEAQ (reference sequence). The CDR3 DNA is TGTGCCAGCAGCGGCCTGGCGTTTAGGGGGGGCGAGCAGTACTTC. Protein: CASSGLAFRGGEQYF.

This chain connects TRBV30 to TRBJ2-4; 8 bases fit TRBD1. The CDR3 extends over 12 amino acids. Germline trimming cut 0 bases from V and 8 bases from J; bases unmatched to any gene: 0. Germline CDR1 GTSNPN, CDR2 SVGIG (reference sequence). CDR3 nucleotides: TGTGCCTGGAGTGTACAGGGGGACATTCAGTACTTC. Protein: CAWSVQGDIQYF.